Below, 24 T cell receptor beta chains from the same sample are listed, as sequenced in a study of T cell repertoires in cytomegalovirus infection. For these TCRs, the target antigens are not known. TCRdb re-derived calls from the reads in MiXCR, one entry per CDR3 protein. This sample has around 750,000 distinct CDR3 sequences, with around a third found just once. Sequencing used cultured CD8+ T cells from PBMCs, obtained from culture after CMV antigen stimulation. These receptor sequences come from a human donor in good health (CMV status not recorded). Some clones in this sample may be carry-over from other donors' samples.

The rearrangement links TRBV7-6 to TRBJ1-4; a weak D match, TRBD1 (5 bases). Germline V gives CDR1 SGHVS, CDR2 FNYEAQ. There are 15 residues in the CDR3. V lost 4 bases, J lost 3 bases, and 12 bases lay in between. CDR3 coding DNA: TGTGCCAGCAGCTGGAGGGGAACGCCTAATGAAAAACTGTTTTTT. The encoded protein is CASSWRGTPNEKLFF.

The chain employs TRBV6-2 or TRBV6-3 and TRBJ2-3; perhaps TRBD2 as D (6 bases). The V end was cut by 10 bases, the J end by 2 bases, with 19 bases between. In germline, CDR1 is MNHEY, CDR2 SVGEGT. The CDR3 length is 15 residues. The CDR3 is CATQRGVVFTDTQYF. In DNA form, the CDR3 reads TGTGCCACCCAACGCGGGGTAGTCTTCACAGATACGCAGTATTTT.

The gene calls are TRBV7-4 and TRBJ1-2; TRBD1 agrees at 9 bases. This CDR3 has 15 amino acids. J lost 7 bases, V lost 1 base, and 7 bases had no gene match. Germline V lookup: CDR1 SGHVT, CDR2 SQSDAQ. The CDR3 DNA follows: TGTGCCAGCAGCTTAGGGACAGGGGACGGATTTGGCTACACCTTC. Translation: CASSLGTGDGFGYTF.

A remark on this clonotype: Possible read error: a much larger clone is one base away. The rearrangement joins TRBV12-3 or TRBV12-4 to TRBJ1-5; tentatively, D is TRBD1 (5 bases). The CDR3 contains 15 residues. CDR3 in amino acids: CANSFITGGDQPQHF. DNA of the CDR3: TGTGCCAACAGTTTCATTACGGGGGGAGATCAGCCCCAGCATTTT.

This clonotype showed up many times. V is TRBV7-3 and J is TRBJ1-2; D may be TRBD1 (5 bases). V dropped 5 bases and J dropped 0 bases, with 10 bases sitting between them. The CDR3 runs 14 residues. Germline V gives CDR1 SGHTA, CDR2 FQGTGA. CDR3 amino acids: CASSQGSPNYGYTF. The CDR3 coding sequence is TGTGCCAGCAGCCAGGGAAGCCCTAACTATGGCTACACCTTC.

This clonotype was seen just once. In this CDR3 the conserved last residue, phenylalanine or tryptophan, is missing, so a read error is likely. This rearrangement joins TRBV7-6 to TRBJ2-3; D gene ambiguous. CDR1 is SGHVS, CDR2 FNYEAQ, per germline. The CDR3 totals 15 residues. V lost 8 bases to trimming and J lost 1 base, with 16 bases between them. The CDR3 reads CASDPPKARTDTQYL. In nucleotides, the CDR3 is TGTGCCAGCGACCCTCCTAAGGCTCGCACAGATACGCAGTATCTT.

This clonotype was seen a handful of times. This chain connects TRBV11-2 to TRBJ2-1; tentative D call: TRBD2 (5 bases). The V end lost 5 bases, the J end lost 6 bases, and 17 bases lay between the germline ends. The CDR3 contains 15 residues. The germline gives CDR1 SGHAT, CDR2 FQNNGV. The chain's CDR3 is CASSVYGVRSNEQFF. In DNA, the CDR3 is TGTGCCAGCAGCGTCTACGGGGTCCGGAGCAATGAGCAGTTCTTC.

The rearrangement links TRBV2 to TRBJ2-7; D uncertain. The CDR3 is made up of 12 amino acids. Per the germline V gene, CDR1 is SNHLY and CDR2 is FYNNEI. Trimming took 7 bases from V and 2 from J, leaving 9 bases between them. The CDR3 region is CASIGGAYEQYV. The CDR3 DNA follows: TGTGCCAGCATAGGTGGTGCCTACGAGCAGTACGTC.

The CDR3 DNA reads as TGTGCCAGCAGCCCCCGGACAGGGACTGCCTTCACCGGGGAGCTGTTTTTT. Its protein product is CASSPRTGTAFTGELFF. The chain carries TRBV7-9 and TRBJ2-2; 8 bases are shared with TRBD1. The V gene's germline CDR1 is SEHNR and CDR2 FQNEAQ (reference sequence). The CDR3 has 17 amino acids. J gave up 4 bases and V 5 bases, and 12 bases lay outside the gene matches.

In regard to this clonotype: One junction end disagrees with the germline gene, perhaps due to a read error. This chain uses TRBV4-1 with TRBJ2-5, with no clear D. The germline V gene encodes CDR1 MGHRA and CDR2 YSYEKL. The length of the CDR3 is 14 residues. This CDR3 reads CASSQATDQETQYF. Written as DNA, the CDR3 is TGTGCCAGCAGCCAAGCCACAGATCAAGAGACCCAGTACTTC.

In nucleotides, the CDR3 is TGTGCCAGTAGTCCTCCCCTCTACATGAACACTGAAGCTTTCTTT. It specifies CASSPPLYMNTEAFF. J is TRBJ1-1 and V is TRBV19; D call uncertain. Germline V gives CDR1 LNHDA, CDR2 SQIVND (reference sequence). Trimming left V 5 bases short and J 0 bases short, with 13 bases between. The CDR3 is 15 amino acids.

This chain links TRBV4-3 with TRBJ2-1, with D unclear. Germline V gene data show CDR1 as LGHNA and CDR2 as YSLEER. CDR3 size: 11 residues. V was cut by 5 bases and J by 11 bases, with 10 bases left in between. Written as DNA, the CDR3 is TGCGCCAGCAGCAGCAGGAGTAAGCAGTTCTTC. Amino acid sequence: CASSSRSKQFF.

The chain is built from TRBV7-9 and TRBJ2-1, with 12 bases lining up with TRBD2. The CDR3 totals 15 residues. CDR1 SEHNR and CDR2 FQNEAQ come from the germline V gene (reference sequence). V shed 5 bases and J 6 bases; nucleotides not matched to a gene: 5. The DNA of the CDR3 is TGTGCCAGCAGCCGGACTAGCGGGGATCCCAATGAGCAGTTCTTC. Translating it yields CASSRTSGDPNEQFF.

There are many counts of this clonotype. The genes are TRBV19 and TRBJ2-7, with D maybe TRBD2 (6 bases). The CDR3 is made up of 17 amino acids. Trimming removed 4 bases from V and 0 bases from J, with 19 bases in between. The V gene's germline CDR1 is LNHDA and CDR2 SQIVND (reference sequence). Here the CDR3 DNA reads TGTGCCAGTAGTACGAACTACCGGGACTCGAACTCCTACGAGCAGTACTTC. Translated, it gives CASSTNYRDSNSYEQYF.

This clonotype was counted ten times or more. The chain recombines TRBV12-3 or TRBV12-4 with TRBJ2-3, with 8 bases that match TRBD2. CDR3 length: 16 residues. Trimming removed 6 bases from V and 1 base from J; junction bases left unmatched: 9. This CDR3 is CASSSGGGGRTDTQYF. CDR3 coding DNA: TGTGCCAGCAGCTCAGGTGGCGGGGGGCGCACAGATACGCAGTATTTT.

The genes are TRBV14 and TRBJ2-1; 9 bases agree with TRBD1. Germline trimming cut 2 bases from V and 4 bases from J; bases unmatched to any gene: 6. This CDR3 has 16 amino acids. Germline V gene lookup returns CDR1 SGHDN and CDR2 FVKESK. The CDR3: CASSQTGTGLYNEQFF. DNA of the CDR3: TGTGCCAGCAGCCAAACCGGGACAGGGTTATACAATGAGCAGTTCTTC.

V gene TRBV11-3 combines with J gene TRBJ2-2; possible D gene TRBD1, 6 bases. The V end was cut by 5 bases, the J end by 3 bases, with 16 bases between. CDR3 length: 16 residues. Germline V gene sequence: CDR1 SGHNT, CDR2 YENEEA. The CDR3 region is CASSVRGHLDTGELFF. The CDR3, as DNA: TGTGCCAGCAGCGTTAGGGGACACTTAGACACCGGGGAGCTGTTTTTT.

The genes are TRBV6-1 and TRBJ2-1, with 11 nucleotides matching TRBD2. Looked up from germline, CDR1 is MNHNS and CDR2 is SASEGT. There are 13 residues in the CDR3. J was trimmed by 6 bases and V by 8 bases; bases with no gene match: 3. CDR3 loop: CASGTSGINEQFF. The CDR3 DNA reads TGTGCCAGCGGGACTAGCGGTATCAATGAGCAGTTCTTC.

The chain uses TRBV27 and TRBJ2-2; D remains ambiguous. Germline values: CDR1 MNHEY, CDR2 SMNVEV (reference sequence). The germline V and J ends were trimmed by 4 bases and 5 bases, with 8 bases remaining between them. The CDR3 runs to 13 residues. CDR3 sequence reads: CASSSNPTGELFF. Here the CDR3 DNA reads TGTGCCAGCAGTTCCAATCCGACCGGGGAGCTGTTTTTT.

This clonotype was seen ten or more times. The chain combines TRBV6-6 with TRBJ1-1; D uncertain. The CDR3 has 14 amino acids. Germline CDR1 MNHNY, CDR2 SVGAGI (reference sequence). V was clipped by 0 bases and J by 7 bases, with 12 bases between them. The CDR3 sequence: CASSYSVGGFEAFF. The CDR3 DNA reads as TGTGCCAGCAGTTACTCAGTCGGTGGATTTGAAGCTTTCTTT.

This clonotype was counted a few times. The genes are TRBV6-5 and TRBJ2-5; no clear D gene. Germline loops: CDR1 MNHEY, CDR2 SVGAGI. This CDR3 is 13 amino acids long. Trimming pared 0 bases from V and 4 bases from J, leaving 6 bases between. The CDR3 protein is CASSYSKRETQYF. The CDR3 region has the DNA TGTGCCAGCAGTTACTCGAAACGAGAGACCCAGTACTTC.

The chain is built from TRBV28 and TRBJ2-7, with D perhaps TRBD1 (6 bases). Deletions cut 5 bases from V and 4 bases from J, with 9 bases between. CDR1 and CDR2 from the germline V gene are MDHEN and SYDVKM. The CDR3 has 12 residues. This CDR3 is CASSVDRYEQYV. The CDR3, as DNA: TGTGCCAGCAGTGTGGACAGATACGAGCAGTACGTC.

A few counts support this clonotype. A junction end diverges from the germline sequence, so it may reflect a read error. This sequence joins TRBV7-7 and TRBJ2-1; TRBD1 matches at 9 bases. This CDR3 region has 15 residues. Germline V gene lookup returns CDR1 SSHAT and CDR2 FNYEAQ (reference sequence). CDR3 residues: CASSLNRGLYNEQFF. The CDR3 nucleotides read TGTGCTAGCAGCTTAAACAGGGGGCTTTACAATGAGCAGTTCTTC.

This chain connects TRBV2 to TRBJ1-2, with D perhaps TRBD1 (6 bases). The ends were cut back, 5 bases at V and 1 base at J, with 14 bases in the middle. This CDR3 has 15 amino acids. Germline V gives CDR1 SNHLY, CDR2 FYNNEI. CDR3 bases: TGTGCCAGCAGTTCTGAGGACAGCGTTAACTATGGCTACACCTTC. Encoded protein: CASSSEDSVNYGYTF.